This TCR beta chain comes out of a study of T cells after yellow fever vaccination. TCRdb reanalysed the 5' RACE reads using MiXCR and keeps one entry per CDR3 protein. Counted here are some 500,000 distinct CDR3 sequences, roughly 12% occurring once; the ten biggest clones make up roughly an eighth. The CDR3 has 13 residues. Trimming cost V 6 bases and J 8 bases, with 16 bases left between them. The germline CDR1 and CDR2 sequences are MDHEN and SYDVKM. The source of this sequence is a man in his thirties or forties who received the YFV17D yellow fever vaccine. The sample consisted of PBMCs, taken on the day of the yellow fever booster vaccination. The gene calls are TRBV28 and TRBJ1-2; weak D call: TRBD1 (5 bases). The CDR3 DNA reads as TGTGCCAGCAGCGCCGTCAGGGCCCAGGGCTACACCTTC. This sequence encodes CASSAVRAQGYTF.